This entry concerns a single T cell receptor beta chain. Between the trimmed V and J ends, which lost 5 bases and 0 bases, there was a span of 14 bases. Germline V gives CDR1 SGHVS, CDR2 FQNEAQ. CDR3 size: 16 residues. TCRdb's copy holds only in-frame clones and misses some; the assay was immunoSEQ multiplex PCR. Of 80,000 or so clones in the sample, 80% to 95% were seen once. These data belong to a study of T cell responses to AZD1222 COVID-19 vaccine. The specimen comprised peripheral blood, sampled 28 days after the second AZD1222 dose. The TCR sequence derives from an adult who received the AZD1222 COVID-19 vaccine. The chain combines TRBV7-8 with TRBJ1-5, with D unclear. The DNA for the CDR3 is TGTGCCAGCAGCCCCGGTAGGGTGGTTAGCAATCAGCCCCAGCATTTT. Its protein is CASSPGRVVSNQPQHF.